This TCR beta chain is drawn from a study of OX40 agonist ivuxolimab in advanced cancers. Overall study context: In this cohort, patients received ivuxolimab, an agonistic anti-OX40 (CD134) antibody. General observations from the study: Antigen targets of the expanded peripheral T cells went undetermined. Certain nonresponders likewise exhibited a low normalized T-cell clonal expansion. Expanded clones were, on average, more numerous among CD8+ T cells than CD4+.

The V and J ends lost 4 bases and 8 bases respectively, with 16 bases between them. The CDR3 has 14 amino acids. Germline CDR1 and CDR2: SGDLS and YYNGEE. With regard to this clone: What it recognizes is unknown.

Libraries were prepared by immunoSEQ multiplex PCR; TCRdb keeps only in-frame clonotypes and omits some of them. The sample shows tens of thousands of clones, approximately 94% of them seen only once. This sequence joins TRBV9 and TRBJ2-1, with D maybe TRBD2 (6 bases). Sample: CD4+ or CD8+ T cells sorted from blood, taken in a trial of the OX40 agonist ivuxolimab. This clonotype originated in an adult with an advanced solid tumor such as melanoma, head and neck, liver or kidney cancer. Here the CDR3 reads CASSPGLLSDEQFF. In DNA, the CDR3 is TGTGCCAGCAGCCCGGGACTTCTATCGGATGAGCAGTTCTTC.